The T cell receptor (beta chain) under discussion was sequenced for a study of cytomegalovirus exposure and HLA in healthy donors. Per the germline V gene, CDR1 is SGHNT and CDR2 is YYREEE (reference sequence). Trimming at V came to 5 bases and at J to 4 bases, leaving 7 bases not matched to a gene. There are 15 residues in the CDR3. PCR primers comprised 60 Vbeta and 13 Jbeta primers. This table comes from immunoSEQ multiplex PCR, and its TCRdb copy is limited to in-frame clones, with some not included. The data contain around 90,000 clones, about 78% of them singletons. With regard to this clone: The antigen is undetermined.

Study-level results: Further analysis, carried out later, found HLA-associated TCR beta chains more clonally expanded than equally common other chains. Using a false discovery rate of 0.05, a later analysis showed that around 16,000 TCR beta sequences were associated with HLA alleles. Later, an analysis found that common viral pathogens appeared to be linked with several of the most significant clusters. Immune exposure was documented only through CMV serostatus.

Sequencing was done on a sample of PBMCs. This clonotype was obtained from a woman aged 40 to 50 in good health and CMV-seronegative. The chain is built from TRBV5-4 and TRBJ2-2; 8 bases are shared with TRBD2. This CDR3 is CASSTKRERTGELFF. The DNA of the CDR3 is TGTGCCAGCAGTACCAAGCGGGAGCGCACCGGGGAGCTGTTTTTT.